These 30 T cell receptor beta chains came from one sample sequenced in a study of cytomegalovirus exposure and HLA in healthy donors. The PCR was carried out with 60 Vbeta primers and 13 Jbeta primers. TCRdb keeps only in-frame clones here, not all; method: immunoSEQ multiplex PCR. The sample holds 180,000 or so clones, roughly 77% seen once. Sequencing used PBMCs. These receptors were collected from a woman aged 25 to 39 in good health and CMV-seronegative.

J is TRBJ1-1 and V is TRBV15, with D tentatively TRBD1 (6 bases). This CDR3 has 14 amino acids. Germline CDR1 LNHNV, CDR2 YYDKDF (reference sequence). Trimming shortened V by 0 bases and J by 8 bases, and 13 bases separated the two germline ends. As DNA, the CDR3 is TGTGCCACCAGCAGAGATCAGGGGCCGGGGGAAGCTTTCTTT. Translating gives CATSRDQGPGEAFF.

V usage is TRBV7-3 and J usage is TRBJ2-1; D is ambiguous. Germline lookup yields CDR1 SGHTA and CDR2 FQGTGA. V was cut by 4 bases and J by 9 bases, with 7 bases left in between. CDR3 length: 11 amino acids. CDR3 region: CASSSNTEQFF. The DNA for the CDR3 is TGTGCCAGCAGCTCTAATACTGAGCAGTTCTTC. The variable domain in full, completed from reference TRBV7-3 and TRBJ2-1, reads GAGVSQTPSNKVTEKGKYVELRCDPISGHTALYWYRQSLGQGPEFLIYFQGTGAADDSGLPNDRFFAVRPEGSVSTLKIQRTERGDSAVYLCASSSNTEQFFGPGTRLTVL.

The rearrangement uses TRBV9 and TRBJ2-3; D perhaps matches TRBD1 (7 bases). The germline gives CDR1 SGDLS, CDR2 YYNGEE. The CDR3 extends over 16 amino acids. The germline V and J ends were trimmed by 3 bases and 4 bases, with 18 bases remaining between them. CDR3 coding DNA: TGTGCCAGCAGCGCAGAGATGGGACAGCGGGCAGATACGCAGTATTTT. As protein: CASSAEMGQRADTQYF.

The V call is TRBV9, the J call TRBJ2-7, with 8 bases lining up with TRBD1. Germline V CDR1 and CDR2: SGDLS, YYNGEE. The CDR3 has 19 residues. Losses at the gene ends were 4 bases for V and 7 bases for J; bases not matched to a gene: 25. The CDR3 bases are TGTGCCAGCAGCCCCCAGGGGGGAGGACAGGGATCCTATTCGTGGGAGCAGTACTTC. Translated: CASSPQGGGQGSYSWEQYF.

V usage is TRBV11-2 and J usage is TRBJ1-5; D unresolved. The CDR3 runs 13 residues. Germline loops: CDR1 SGHAT, CDR2 FQNNGV. The ends were cut back, 1 base at V and 5 bases at J, with 6 bases in the middle. The CDR3 coding sequence is TGTGCCAGCAGCTTAGTGCAGGATCAGCCCCAGCATTTT. It specifies CASSLVQDQPQHF.

Regarding this clone: An end of the junction does not agree with germline; a read error may underlie this. The V call is TRBV30, the J call TRBJ2-1; the match to TRBD2 covers 13 bases. The germline CDR1 and CDR2 sequences are GTSNPN and SVGIG (reference sequence). CDR3 length: 18 residues. CDR3 nucleotides: TGTGCCAGGAGATTCGGACTAGCGGGGGTGCTCTCCTACAATGAGCAGTTCTTC. Translation: CARRFGLAGVLSYNEQFF.

The chain links TRBV19 to TRBJ2-7; no clear D. Germline CDR1 and CDR2: LNHDA and SQIVND (reference sequence). The CDR3 runs 13 residues. V lost 0 bases and J 3 bases, leaving 6 bases between the germline ends. CDR3 region: CASSIDRNYEQYF. In DNA form, the CDR3 reads TGTGCCAGTAGTATAGACAGGAACTACGAGCAGTACTTC.

The V call is TRBV4-3, the J call TRBJ1-2, with a possible D match to TRBD1 (5 bases). V lost 0 bases and J 6 bases, leaving 17 bases between the germline ends. The CDR3 totals 16 residues. Germline values: CDR1 LGHNA, CDR2 YSLEER. In DNA form, the CDR3 reads TGCGCCAGCAGCCAAGACGCAATGACAGCCAGAGATGGCTACACCTTC. Amino acid sequence: CASSQDAMTARDGYTF.

This clone was found a few times. This sequence joins TRBV29-1 and TRBJ2-5, with D possibly matching TRBD1 (5 bases). Germline V gives CDR1 SQVTM, CDR2 ANQGSEA. This CDR3 region has 15 residues. Between the trimmed V and J ends, which lost 3 bases and 2 bases, there was a span of 16 bases. The CDR3 sequence: CSVDGQGSLQETQYF. For the CDR3, the DNA is TGCAGCGTTGATGGTCAGGGCTCTCTTCAAGAGACCCAGTACTTC.

The genes are TRBV30 and TRBJ1-1, with 7 bases lining up with TRBD1. CDR1 GTSNPN and CDR2 SVGIG come from the germline V gene (reference sequence). The CDR3 is 15 amino acids. Trimming at V came to 4 bases and at J to 1 base, leaving 9 bases not matched to a gene. CDR3 DNA: TGTGCCTGGAAGGGGGCGTCCGTTGGGAACACTGAAGCTTTCTTT. Amino acids: CAWKGASVGNTEAFF.

The J gene is TRBJ1-1, the V gene TRBV27, with D possibly matching TRBD1 (5 bases). Germline V gene lookup returns CDR1 MNHEY and CDR2 SMNVEV (reference sequence). The ends were cut back, 4 bases at V and 4 bases at J, with 10 bases in the middle. There are 13 residues in the CDR3. In DNA form, the CDR3 reads TGTGCCAGCAGTTCAACCAGGGTCACTGAAGCTTTCTTT. Encoded protein: CASSSTRVTEAFF.

This clone has just one count. The chain combines TRBV19 with TRBJ1-4; TRBD1 matches 7 bases. CDR1 and CDR2 from the germline V gene are LNHDA and SQIVND (reference sequence). CDR3 length equals 14 residues. Trimming at V came to 4 bases and at J to 8 bases, leaving 7 bases not matched to a gene. The CDR3 region has the DNA TGTGCCAGTAGTAAAGACAGGGCGGCAGAAAAACTGTTTTTT. Translated: CASSKDRAAEKLFF.

This chain joins TRBV9 and TRBJ2-2, with 9 bases matching TRBD1. This CDR3 has 15 amino acids. The trim removed 5 bases at V and 1 base at J, leaving 3 bases unmatched. CDR1 SGDLS and CDR2 YYNGEE come from the germline V gene. Written as DNA, the CDR3 is TGTGCCAGCAGACCGGGACAGGGGAACACCGGGGAGCTGTTTTTT. Protein: CASRPGQGNTGELFF.

The chain is built from TRBV5-1 and TRBJ1-4, with TRBD1 matching over 8 bases. V shed 4 bases, J shed 5 bases, and the junction held 7 bases outside the gene matches. This CDR3 region has 15 residues. Germline loops: CDR1 SGHRS, CDR2 YFSETQ. The CDR3: CASSRGTGRNEKLFF. CDR3 bases: TGCGCCAGCAGCCGCGGGACAGGTCGAAATGAAAAACTGTTTTTT.

This chain uses TRBV19 with TRBJ1-2; D is unresolved. The germline V gene has CDR1 LNHDA and CDR2 SQIVND (reference sequence). The germline V and J ends were trimmed by 5 bases and 8 bases, with 15 bases remaining between them. The CDR3 spans 13 residues. CDR3 DNA: TGTGCCAGTAGTTCGCGGGAACCATGGGGCTACACCTTC. It specifies CASSSREPWGYTF.

The rearrangement joins TRBV30 to TRBJ1-5; possible D gene TRBD1, 6 bases. There are 13 residues in the CDR3. V lost 8 bases and J lost 1, with 12 bases in between. Germline CDR1 is GTSNPN and CDR2 is SVGIG (reference sequence). Here the CDR3 reads CASATGSNQPQHF. As DNA, the CDR3 is TGTGCCAGCGCTACAGGGAGCAATCAGCCCCAGCATTTT.

The chain is built from TRBV7-2 and TRBJ1-5; 11 bases are shared with TRBD1. After removal of 4 bases from V and 7 bases from J, the junction contained 3 bases not matched to a gene. The CDR3 runs to 14 residues. CDR1 and CDR2 from the germline V gene are SGHTA and FQGNSA. CDR3 sequence reads: CASSSGQGGQPQHF. The CDR3 DNA is TGTGCCAGCAGCTCGGGACAGGGGGGACAGCCCCAGCATTTT.

This rearrangement joins TRBV4-1 to TRBJ1-2; 8 nucleotides match TRBD1. V lost 1 base, J lost 1 base, and 8 bases stayed unmatched. The CDR3 length is 17 residues. Looked up from germline, CDR1 is MGHRA and CDR2 is YSYEKL. The CDR3 loop is CASSQGITGGGNYGYTF. In nucleotides, the CDR3 is TGCGCCAGCAGCCAAGGAATTACAGGGGGAGGTAACTATGGCTACACCTTC.

This sequence joins TRBV6-1 and TRBJ1-3; D may be TRBD1 (5 bases). The V end was cut by 2 bases, the J end by 4 bases, with 27 bases between. This CDR3 has 20 residues. Germline loops: CDR1 MNHNS, CDR2 SASEGT. The CDR3 DNA is TGTGCCAGCAGTGAATTGGTCTACTCGGGGGGAATTCAATTCGGAAACACCATATATTTT. This sequence encodes CASSELVYSGGIQFGNTIYF.

This chain uses TRBV7-6 with TRBJ2-3; a weak D match, TRBD1 (6 bases). This CDR3 is 15 amino acids long. V lost 1 base to trimming and J lost 9 bases, with 17 bases between them. Germline values: CDR1 SGHVS, CDR2 FNYEAQ. The CDR3 spells CASSLEKAGTGTQYF. The DNA for the CDR3 is TGTGCCAGCAGCTTAGAAAAGGCTGGTACAGGGACGCAGTATTTT. The full variable domain, rest sourced from reference TRBV7-6 and TRBJ2-3, is GAGVSQSPRYKVTKRGQDVALRCDPISGHVSLYWYRQALGQGPEFLTYFNYEAQQDKSGLPNDRFSAERPEGSISTLTIQRTEQRDSAMYRCASSLEKAGTGTQYFGPGTRLTVL.

This chain uses TRBV5-1 with TRBJ2-5; a possible D gene is TRBD1 (5 bases). Germline-derived CDR1 and CDR2 are SGHRS and YFSETQ. The ends were cut back, 0 bases at V and 2 bases at J, with 14 bases in the middle. This CDR3 is 16 amino acids long. CDR3 region: CASSLARGADQETQYF. Here the CDR3 DNA reads TGCGCCAGCAGCTTGGCCCGTGGGGCAGATCAAGAGACCCAGTACTTC.

The chain is built from TRBV6-1 and TRBJ2-1, with 7 bases lining up with TRBD1. This CDR3 has 13 amino acids. Germline-derived CDR1 and CDR2 are MNHNS and SASEGT. Trimming took 4 bases from V and 9 from J; bases not matched to a gene: 6. The DNA for the CDR3 is TGTGCCAGCAGTGCCGAGGGGGCGGGTGAGCAGTTCTTC. Translation gives CASSAEGAGEQFF.

The chain links TRBV7-2 to TRBJ2-7; tentatively, D is TRBD2 (6 bases). CDR1 and CDR2 (germline): SGHTA, FQGNSA. V was shortened by 4 bases and J by 3 bases, with 13 bases between the two germline ends. This CDR3 is built from 14 residues. Here the CDR3 reads CASSSGLHSYEQYF. The DNA of the CDR3 is TGTGCCAGCAGCTCGGGACTGCACAGCTACGAGCAGTACTTC. Complete variable domain (other parts from reference TRBV7-2 and TRBJ2-7): GAGVSQSPSNKVTEKGKDVELRCDPISGHTALYWYRQSLGQGLEFLIYFQGNSAPDKSGLPSDRFSAERTGGSVSTLTIQRTQQEDSAVYLCASSSGLHSYEQYFGPGTRLTVT.

The J gene is TRBJ2-5, the V gene TRBV6-1, with a weak D call TRBD2 (5 bases). Germline CDR1 is MNHNS and CDR2 is SASEGT. V was clipped by 2 bases and J by 5 bases, with 15 bases between them. The CDR3 covers 15 residues. The CDR3: CASSELRGLVETQYF. In DNA form, the CDR3 reads TGTGCCAGCAGTGAATTACGGGGTTTAGTGGAGACCCAGTACTTC.

The chain links TRBV29-1 to TRBJ2-6; TRBD1 agrees at 7 bases. The germline V gene encodes CDR1 SQVTM and CDR2 ANQGSEA. This CDR3 is built from 16 residues. The J segment lost 1 base and the V segment lost 6 bases, leaving 9 bases of the junction unmatched. In nucleotides, the CDR3 is TGCAGCGTCGTGGGGACAGCTAGGTCTGGGGCCAACGTCCTGACTTTC. Residues: CSVVGTARSGANVLTF.

This chain connects TRBV19 to TRBJ1-5, with D unclear. The CDR3 consists of 16 residues. Germline values: CDR1 LNHDA, CDR2 SQIVND (reference sequence). With 5 bases removed from V and 0 bases from J, the gap between germline ends came to 14 bases. The CDR3: CASSASRLSSNQPQHF. CDR3 sequence (DNA): TGTGCCAGTAGTGCGTCGCGGTTGAGTAGCAATCAGCCCCAGCATTTT.

V is TRBV6-5 and J is TRBJ2-5, with 7 bases fitting TRBD2. Germline V CDR1 and CDR2: MNHEY, SVGAGI. V dropped 2 bases and J dropped 1; count of bases not matched to a gene: 7. This CDR3 comprises 16 residues. CDR3 loop: CASSYGSSGPQETQYF. Written as DNA, the CDR3 is TGTGCCAGCAGTTACGGGTCTAGCGGTCCCCAAGAGACCCAGTACTTC.

The rearrangement uses TRBV5-1 and TRBJ1-5; D unclear. Trimming removed 1 base from V and 5 bases from J, with 10 bases in between. Germline V gene sequence: CDR1 SGHRS, CDR2 YFSETQ. The CDR3 totals 14 residues. DNA of the CDR3: TGCGCCAGCAGCTTGACCGGGAGGGATCAGCCCCAGCATTTT. Amino acids: CASSLTGRDQPQHF. The entire variable domain, with the rest obtained from reference TRBV5-1 and TRBJ1-5, is as follows: KAGVTQTPRYLIKTRGQQVTLSCSPISGHRSVSWYQQTPGQGLQFLFEYFSETQRNKGNFPGRFSGRQFSNSRSEMNVSTLELGDSALYLCASSLTGRDQPQHFGDGTRLSIL.

The chain recombines TRBV6-6 with TRBJ1-2, with D tentatively TRBD1 (5 bases). Germline V gene sequence: CDR1 MNHNY, CDR2 SVGAGI (reference sequence). The length of the CDR3 is 16 residues. Trimming removed 3 bases from V and 1 base from J, with 15 bases in between. For the CDR3, the DNA is TGTGCCAGCAGTTATCTCGGCGTAGGGGATAACTATGGCTACACCTTC. This codes for CASSYLGVGDNYGYTF.

V gene TRBV18 combines with J gene TRBJ2-3; a weak D match, TRBD1 (7 bases). In germline, CDR1 is KGHSH, CDR2 LQKENI. The V end lost 6 bases, the J end lost 3 bases, and 13 bases lay between the germline ends. The CDR3 is 14 residues long. CDR3 in amino acids: CASSRTGGTDTQYF. DNA of the CDR3: TGTGCCAGCTCCAGGACAGGAGGGACAGATACGCAGTATTTT.